Listed here are 28 T cell receptor beta chains from one sample, sequenced in a study of shared clonotypes between healthy human individuals. Profiled with immunoSEQ multiplex PCR; TCRdb holds only in-frame clones, not every one. There are some 1 million clones in the sample; around 75% occur only once, and roughly 1.5% lies in the top ten. Sequenced sample: memory CD4+ T cells sorted from blood. Noted subset: CD45RA-negative fraction. These receptors all come from a man aged 18 to 29 in good health.

V gene TRBV4-3 combines with J gene TRBJ2-5, with D perhaps matching TRBD1 (6 bases). Deletions cut 0 bases from V and 4 bases from J, with 15 bases between. The CDR3 consists of 16 residues. Germline CDR1 is LGHNA and CDR2 is YSLEER. CDR3: CASSQETGQRGETQYF. The CDR3 DNA reads as TGCGCCAGCAGCCAAGAGACCGGACAGAGGGGAGAGACCCAGTACTTC.

This clone was picked up a small number of times. The rearrangement links TRBV11-2 to TRBJ2-2, with 10 bases aligning to TRBD1. From germline, CDR1 is SGHAT and CDR2 FQNNGV. The CDR3 contains 16 residues. The V and J ends lost 6 bases and 1 base, in that order; junction bases with no gene match: 5. CDR3 nucleotide sequence: TGTGCCAGCAGGGCTCGGACAGGGGGGAACACCGGGGAGCTGTTTTTT. Translated: CASRARTGGNTGELFF.

This clone was observed a few times. This chain connects TRBV5-1 to TRBJ2-2, with unresolved D. The V end was cut by 0 bases, the J end by 7 bases, with 10 bases between. The germline gives CDR1 SGHRS, CDR2 YFSETQ. This CDR3 is built from 14 residues. This CDR3 reads CASSLGLSGGELFF. The CDR3 DNA follows: TGCGCCAGCAGCTTGGGCCTAAGTGGCGGGGAGCTGTTTTTT. Full variable domain (missing parts from reference TRBV5-1 and TRBJ2-2): KAGVTQTPRYLIKTRGQQVTLSCSPISGHRSVSWYQQTPGQGLQFLFEYFSETQRNKGNFPGRFSGRQFSNSRSEMNVSTLELGDSALYLCASSLGLSGGELFFGEGSRLTVL.

This clone has just one count. The rearrangement links TRBV30 to TRBJ2-3; 7 bases are shared with TRBD1. The V segment lost 7 bases and the J segment 0 bases; nucleotides outside the gene matches: 4. The germline gives CDR1 GTSNPN, CDR2 SVGIG (reference sequence). This CDR3 spans 13 amino acids. CDR3 protein: CASQGLSTDTQYF. The CDR3 region has the DNA TGTGCCTCACAGGGGCTAAGCACAGATACGCAGTATTTT.

Notes on this clone: The sample holds other DNA sequences that translate to the same CDR3. The rearrangement uses TRBV19 and TRBJ2-5; D ambiguous. Trimming pared 3 bases from V and 2 bases from J, leaving 10 bases between. Germline CDR1 and CDR2: LNHDA and SQIVND (reference sequence). This CDR3 region has 14 residues. As DNA, the CDR3 is TGTGCCAGTAGTATTTCGCTCCTTCAAGAGACCCAGTACTTC. This gives the protein CASSISLLQETQYF.

Worth noting for this clone: The identical CDR3 is also encoded by other nucleotide sequences in the sample. The J gene is TRBJ1-5, the V gene TRBV19; D uncertain. Trimming cost V 0 bases and J 0 bases, with 6 bases left between them. This CDR3 spans 15 amino acids. CDR1 is LNHDA and CDR2 is SQIVND in the germline V gene (reference sequence). This CDR3 is CASSIEGYSNQPQHF. CDR3 DNA: TGTGCCAGTAGTATAGAGGGTTATAGCAATCAGCCCCAGCATTTT.

The V and J genes are TRBV27 and TRBJ2-3; no clear D gene. CDR3 length: 14 amino acids. CDR1 is MNHEY, CDR2 SMNVEV, per germline (reference sequence). Trimming took 6 bases from V and 6 from J, leaving 16 bases between them. CDR3 DNA sequence: TGTGCCAGCAGCCTACGAAAGGCCCTGGATACGCAGTATTTT. It encodes CASSLRKALDTQYF.

The V call is TRBV7-2, the J call TRBJ2-1; 12 bases agree with TRBD2. The germline V gene encodes CDR1 SGHTA and CDR2 FQGNSA. V shed 2 bases and J 7 bases; nucleotides not matched to a gene: 3. This CDR3 comprises 15 residues. DNA for the CDR3: TGTGCCAGCAGCTTAACGACTAGCGGGAGAAATGAGCAGTTCTTC. Translation: CASSLTTSGRNEQFF. The full variable domain, rest sourced from reference TRBV7-2 and TRBJ2-1, is GAGVSQSPSNKVTEKGKDVELRCDPISGHTALYWYRQSLGQGLEFLIYFQGNSAPDKSGLPSDRFSAERTGGSVSTLTIQRTQQEDSAVYLCASSLTTSGRNEQFFGPGTRLTVL.

The CDR3 DNA is TGTGCCAGCAGTTTAAGGACAGTAAATCAGCCCCAGCATTTT. Translation: CASSLRTVNQPQHF. The genes are TRBV27 and TRBJ1-5, with D possibly matching TRBD1 (6 bases). The CDR3 length is 14 residues. V shed 2 bases and J shed 4 bases, with 9 bases lying between them. Germline V gene sequence: CDR1 MNHEY, CDR2 SMNVEV (reference sequence).

CDR3 in DNA: TGTGCCAGCTCCCCCATACAGGGGGCTAACACTGAAGCTTTCTTT. It is translated as CASSPIQGANTEAFF. This rearrangement joins TRBV18 to TRBJ1-1, with 9 bases aligning to TRBD1. The germline CDR1 and CDR2 sequences are KGHSH and LQKENI. The CDR3 totals 15 residues. The trim removed 6 bases at V and 2 bases at J, leaving 7 bases unmatched.

This clone occurred once. The same CDR3 also results from other DNA sequences found in this sample. The chain has TRBV5-1 and TRBJ1-4; TRBD1 matches 8 bases. There are 14 residues in the CDR3. V lost 0 bases to trimming and J lost 8 bases; unmatched junction nucleotides: 3. Germline V gene lookup returns CDR1 SGHRS and CDR2 YFSETQ. In DNA, the CDR3 is TGCGCCAGCAGCTTGGGACAGGGGCAAGAAAAACTGTTTTTT. This sequence encodes CASSLGQGQEKLFF.

V gene TRBV7-9 combines with J gene TRBJ1-1; possible D gene TRBD1, 6 bases. Germline lookup yields CDR1 SEHNR and CDR2 FQNEAQ (reference sequence). The CDR3 has 13 residues. The V and J ends lost 3 bases and 1 base respectively, with 6 bases between them. This CDR3 reads CASSFRGNTEAFF. DNA of the CDR3: TGTGCCAGCAGCTTCAGGGGGAACACTGAAGCTTTCTTT.

The chain links TRBV5-1 to TRBJ1-2, with 7 bases matching TRBD1. CDR1 is SGHRS, CDR2 YFSETQ, per germline. V was pared by 4 bases and J by 1 base, with 7 bases of the junction left unmatched. This CDR3 has 15 amino acids. CDR3 DNA sequence: TGCGCCAGCAGCCCCGACAGGGCCGATAACTATGGCTACACCTTC. Protein: CASSPDRADNYGYTF.

About this clone itself: In the same sample, other DNA sequences code for this CDR3. This chain joins TRBV30 and TRBJ2-6; D may correspond to TRBD1 or TRBD2 (5 bases each). CDR1 is GTSNPN and CDR2 is SVGIG in the germline V gene (reference sequence). This CDR3 comprises 15 residues. V lost 0 bases and J 1 base, leaving 7 bases between the germline ends. Here the CDR3 DNA reads TGTGCCTGGAGTGTTGGGGGATCTGGGGCCAACGTCCTGACTTTC. It specifies CAWSVGGSGANVLTF.

Worth noting for this clone: Germline is not matched at one junction end, which may reflect a read error. The chain uses TRBV30 and TRBJ1-6; D is unresolved. The V gene's germline CDR1 is GTSNPN and CDR2 SVGIG (reference sequence). The CDR3 runs 14 residues. The CDR3 DNA follows: TGTGCCTGGGGTGTCCCACAGAATAATTCACCCCTCCACTTT. Residues: CAWGVPQNNSPLHF.

V is TRBV6-5 and J is TRBJ2-5; D is perhaps TRBD1 (5 bases). Trimming pared 4 bases from V and 5 bases from J, leaving 11 bases between. There are 13 residues in the CDR3. Looked up from germline, CDR1 is MNHEY and CDR2 is SVGAGI. CDR3 coding DNA: TGTGCCAGCAGTTCCTGGGGCTCGGAGACCCAGTACTTC. Translating it yields CASSSWGSETQYF.

The CDR3 sequence is CASSRTITGLTPEAQYF. In DNA, the CDR3 is TGTGCCAGCAGCCGAACGATAACAGGCCTCACCCCGGAGGCCCAGTACTTC. This chain links TRBV7-9 with TRBJ2-5; D could derive from TRBD1 or TRBD2 (5 bases each). This CDR3 contains 17 residues. Germline CDR1 is SEHNR and CDR2 is FQNEAQ (reference sequence). With 5 bases removed from V and 9 bases from J, the gap between germline ends came to 28 bases.

This clone was observed a handful of times. V usage is TRBV27 and J usage is TRBJ2-7, with 12 bases matching TRBD2. J gave up 12 bases and V 4 bases, and 10 bases lay outside the gene matches. This CDR3 has 14 residues. Germline assignment: CDR1 MNHEY and CDR2 SMNVEV (reference sequence). The DNA of the CDR3 is TGTGCCAGCAGTTCCGGGACTAGCGGGCTTAACCCGTACTTC. Translation gives CASSSGTSGLNPYF.

The chain links TRBV18 to TRBJ1-1; D might be TRBD1 (5 bases). This CDR3 has 13 amino acids. V lost 4 bases and J 5 bases, leaving 11 bases between the germline ends. Germline lookup yields CDR1 KGHSH and CDR2 LQKENI. This CDR3 is CASSLLRDTEAFF. The CDR3 DNA reads TGTGCCAGCTCACTCCTCAGGGATACTGAAGCTTTCTTT.

The V call is TRBV5-1, the J call TRBJ1-3; D remains ambiguous. CDR3 length equals 15 residues. Trimming shortened V by 1 base and J by 0 bases, and 8 bases separated the two germline ends. Per the germline V gene, CDR1 is SGHRS and CDR2 is YFSETQ. In nucleotides, the CDR3 is TGCGCCAGCAGCTTGATGGGTAACTCTGGAAACACCATATATTTT. It translates to CASSLMGNSGNTIYF.

The chain is built from TRBV27 and TRBJ2-7; the match to TRBD2 covers 7 bases. CDR3 length: 15 amino acids. Unmatched junction bases numbered 10, after V lost 8 bases and J lost 0 bases. Germline CDR1 is MNHEY and CDR2 is SMNVEV (reference sequence). The CDR3 coding sequence is TGTGCCAGCGGCCGAAGCGGGACTGGCTCCTACGAGCAGTACTTC. Encoded protein: CASGRSGTGSYEQYF.

The chain is built from TRBV14 and TRBJ1-2; no clear D. V lost 0 bases and J lost 9, with 20 bases in between. From germline, CDR1 is SGHDN and CDR2 FVKESK. The CDR3 consists of 16 residues. The CDR3 DNA reads TGTGCCAGCAGCCAAGACTCGCGGCTGTCAACCTTCCGCTACACCTTC. It translates to CASSQDSRLSTFRYTF.

This chain connects TRBV30 to TRBJ1-4; D call uncertain. Trimming shortened V by 0 bases and J by 2 bases, and 10 bases separated the two germline ends. The germline V gene encodes CDR1 GTSNPN and CDR2 SVGIG (reference sequence). This CDR3 is 15 amino acids long. The CDR3 DNA sequence: TGTGCCTGGAGTGTAATAGGCCCTACTAATGAAAAACTGTTTTTT. It translates to CAWSVIGPTNEKLFF.

The chain combines TRBV30 with TRBJ2-2; D is undetermined. Trimming cost V 2 bases and J 4 bases, with 5 bases left between them. This CDR3 has 12 residues. The germline V gene encodes CDR1 GTSNPN and CDR2 SVGIG (reference sequence). DNA of the CDR3: TGTGCCTGGAGTTCGGGCACCGGGGAGCTGTTTTTT. The encoded protein is CAWSSGTGELFF.

The J gene is TRBJ2-1, the V gene TRBV6-5; D gene uncertain. CDR1 and CDR2 from the germline V gene are MNHEY and SVGAGI. This CDR3 spans 15 amino acids. Between the trimmed V and J ends, which lost 6 bases and 3 bases, there was a span of 15 bases. CDR3 region: CASSPGPQYYNEQFF. Here the CDR3 DNA reads TGTGCCAGCAGCCCCGGTCCCCAGTACTACAATGAGCAGTTCTTC.

In its sample, this clone was seen once. Here the CDR3 DNA reads TGTGCCAGCAGCCCAGGACAGGGGGATTCCTACGAGCAGTACTTC. The encoded protein is CASSPGQGDSYEQYF. The chain links TRBV7-8 to TRBJ2-7; 10 positions agree with TRBD1. Trimming at V came to 5 bases and at J to 1 base, leaving 5 bases not matched to a gene. This CDR3 has 15 amino acids. Germline V lookup: CDR1 SGHVS, CDR2 FQNEAQ.

This clone was seen a handful of times. This rearrangement joins TRBV29-1 to TRBJ1-2; no clear D. CDR3 length equals 13 residues. V was clipped by 4 bases and J by 0 bases, with 9 bases between them. Germline CDR1 is SQVTM and CDR2 is ANQGSEA. CDR3 nucleotide sequence: TGCAGCGTTGGGAACAGCGCTAACTATGGCTACACCTTC. Encoded protein: CSVGNSANYGYTF. The full variable domain, with the rest looked up from reference TRBV29-1 and TRBJ1-2, is SAVISQKPSRDICQRGTSLTIQCQVDSQVTMMFWYRQQPGQSLTLIATANQGSEATYESGFVIDKFPISRPNLTFSTLTVSNMSPEDSSIYLCSVGNSANYGYTFGSGTRLTVV.

This clone turned up a few times. The sample has other DNA sequences that encode this CDR3 too. This sequence joins TRBV4-1 and TRBJ1-5; D not resolved. The CDR3 is made up of 13 amino acids. Deletions cut 1 base from V and 7 bases from J, with 8 bases between. Germline CDR1 is MGHRA and CDR2 is YSYEKL. The CDR3, as DNA: TGCGCCAGCAGCCAAGGCGAGGTCCAGCCCCAGCATTTT. Residues: CASSQGEVQPQHF.